This TCR beta chain emerged from a study of shared clonotypes between healthy human individuals. The CDR3 totals 12 residues. The germline CDR1 and CDR2 sequences are SGHDT and YYEEEE. V lost 0 bases and J 7 bases, leaving 8 bases between the germline ends. As to this clone: Other DNA sequences of this sample code for an identical CDR3.

Profiling relied on immunoSEQ multiplex PCR, and the TCRdb table lists in-frame clones only, not all of them. The profile shows 1.6 million or so clones, around 97% of them singletons. The source is a man aged 30 to 45 in good health. V gene TRBV5-6 combines with J gene TRBJ2-7; D might be TRBD1 (5 bases). The sequenced sample was naive CD4+ T cells sorted from blood. Subset meaning: CD45RA+ positively selected. The chain's CDR3 is CASSLVGREQYF. As DNA, the CDR3 is TGTGCCAGCAGCTTGGTGGGGCGGGAGCAGTACTTC.